The next 27 T cell receptor beta chains were all read from a single sample in a study of OX40 agonist ivuxolimab in advanced cancers. Produced via immunoSEQ multiplex PCR; TCRdb's table is partial and in-frame only. Of around 53,000 clones in the sample, roughly 90% were seen once. The sample was CD4+ or CD8+ T cells sorted from blood, taken in a trial of the OX40 agonist ivuxolimab. These receptors all stem from an adult with an advanced solid tumor such as melanoma, head and neck, liver or kidney cancer.

V usage is TRBV9 and J usage is TRBJ2-3; a weak D match, TRBD2 (6 bases). The CDR3 is 18 residues long. Germline CDR1 is SGDLS and CDR2 is YYNGEE. V shed 3 bases and J shed 2 bases, with 22 bases lying between them. CDR3 in amino acids: CASSEGTATWGITDTQYF. The CDR3 bases are TGTGCCAGCAGCGAGGGGACTGCGACGTGGGGGATCACAGATACGCAGTATTTT.

V usage is TRBV5-1 and J usage is TRBJ2-3; weak D call: TRBD2 (5 bases). Germline CDR1 and CDR2: SGHRS and YFSETQ. The CDR3 consists of 15 residues. The ends were cut back, 0 bases at V and 0 bases at J, with 8 bases in the middle. The CDR3 loop is CASSLVGGSTDTQYF. CDR3 bases: TGCGCCAGCAGCTTGGTCGGCGGGAGCACAGATACGCAGTATTTT.

A few counts support this clone. The V and J genes are TRBV5-8 and TRBJ1-4; 9 bases align to TRBD1. The CDR3 length is 18 residues. Germline V gives CDR1 SGHTS, CDR2 YDEGEE. With V trimmed by 0 bases and J by 6 bases, 12 bases remained unmatched. This CDR3 is CASSLAVYRGLTYEKLFF. The CDR3, as DNA: TGTGCCAGCAGCTTGGCCGTCTACAGGGGGCTCACGTATGAAAAACTGTTTTTT.

The chain couples TRBV6-7 to TRBJ1-3; D ambiguous. TRBV6-7 counts as an open reading frame of uncertain function. V was cut by 6 bases and J by 1 base, with 16 bases left in between. The CDR3 is 16 residues long. CDR3 nucleotides: TGTGCCAGCAGGATCTACTCCGGCGGGTCTGGAAACACCATATATTTT. Translating it yields CASRIYSGGSGNTIYF.

The rearrangement links TRBV7-3 to TRBJ2-5, with TRBD2 as a possible D gene (6 bases). CDR1 SGHTA and CDR2 FQGTGA come from the germline V gene. The CDR3 is made up of 15 amino acids. With 1 base removed from V and 2 bases from J, the gap between germline ends came to 11 bases. CDR3 in amino acids: CASSLIGTLQETQYF. CDR3 sequence (DNA): TGTGCCAGCAGCTTAATCGGGACTCTGCAAGAGACCCAGTACTTC.

This chain links TRBV7-8 with TRBJ1-5, with a tentative D call TRBD1 (5 bases). The CDR3 loop spans 16 amino acids. Germline assignment: CDR1 SGHVS and CDR2 FQNEAQ. With 4 bases removed from V and 0 bases from J, the gap between germline ends came to 13 bases. The CDR3 nucleotides read TGTGCCAGCAGCTCCGGACAACCCTCTAGCAATCAGCCCCAGCATTTT. Amino acids: CASSSGQPSSNQPQHF.

The rearrangement links TRBV2 to TRBJ2-7; TRBD1 matches at 12 bases. Germline V gene lookup returns CDR1 SNHLY and CDR2 FYNNEI. The CDR3 is made up of 14 amino acids. J was trimmed by 6 bases and V by 5 bases; bases with no gene match: 5. The CDR3 protein is CASSRDRGRSEQYF. The CDR3 DNA sequence: TGTGCCAGCAGTCGGGACAGGGGGCGGTCCGAGCAGTACTTC.

The table lists this clone with a few counts. This chain connects TRBV7-2 to TRBJ2-7; D is perhaps TRBD2 (7 bases). The V gene lost 1 base and the J gene lost 8 bases, with 12 bases spanning the gap. The CDR3 totals 13 residues. The germline gives CDR1 SGHTA, CDR2 FQGNSA. The CDR3 DNA reads TGTGCCAGCAGCTTAGATGCGGGGGCAAAGCAGTACTTC. As protein: CASSLDAGAKQYF.

The V gene is TRBV15, the J gene TRBJ1-1; no firm D call. Germline V lookup: CDR1 LNHNV, CDR2 YYDKDF (reference sequence). The V and J ends lost 4 bases and 1 base respectively, with 13 bases between them. This CDR3 region has 15 residues. CDR3 amino acids: CATSTPWSPNTEAFF. The CDR3 bases are TGTGCCACCAGCACGCCATGGAGTCCGAACACTGAAGCTTTCTTT.

The J gene is TRBJ2-1, the V gene TRBV10-3; 14 bases agree with TRBD2. Trimming removed 6 bases from V and 8 bases from J; junction bases left unmatched: 6. CDR3 length: 15 residues. In germline, CDR1 is ENHRY, CDR2 SYGVKD. CDR3 protein: CAIRTSGRGSDEQFF. The CDR3 nucleotides read TGTGCCATCAGGACTAGCGGGAGGGGGTCAGATGAGCAGTTCTTC.

The chain recombines TRBV27 with TRBJ1-1, with TRBD1 as a possible D gene (6 bases). V was shortened by 7 bases and J by 4 bases, with 13 bases between the two germline ends. The CDR3 is 13 amino acids. Germline V gene lookup returns CDR1 MNHEY and CDR2 SMNVEV (reference sequence). CDR3 sequence: CASTHRDGTEAFF. The CDR3 region has the DNA TGTGCCAGCACCCACAGGGACGGCACTGAAGCTTTCTTT.

The chain carries TRBV6-5 and TRBJ2-7; D possibly corresponds to TRBD2 (6 bases). V was cut by 6 bases and J by 6 bases, with 12 bases left in between. Germline CDR1 MNHEY, CDR2 SVGAGI. The CDR3 has 12 amino acids. CDR3: CASSTTGVEQYF. The CDR3 DNA sequence: TGTGCCAGCAGCACCACGGGGGTCGAGCAGTACTTC.

The chain joins TRBV9 to TRBJ1-3, with D possibly being TRBD1 (5 bases). Per germline, CDR1 SGDLS and CDR2 YYNGEE. The V end lost 3 bases, the J end lost 0 bases, and 10 bases lay between the germline ends. The CDR3 is 15 amino acids. As DNA, the CDR3 is TGTGCCAGCAGCGCGCAACAGGTCTCTGGAAACACCATATATTTT. Protein product: CASSAQQVSGNTIYF.

The J gene is TRBJ2-1, the V gene TRBV5-1; 7 bases line up with TRBD2. J lost 8 bases, V lost 0 bases, and 5 bases had no gene match. CDR1 is SGHRS and CDR2 is YFSETQ in the germline V gene. The CDR3 contains 14 residues. The CDR3 coding sequence is TGCGCCAGCAGCTTGGGGCCGGGGAGGGATGAGCAGTTCTTC. This sequence encodes CASSLGPGRDEQFF.

This rearrangement joins TRBV19 to TRBJ2-1; the match to TRBD2 covers 12 bases. CDR1 LNHDA and CDR2 SQIVND come from the germline V gene (reference sequence). V shed 4 bases and J 7 bases; nucleotides not matched to a gene: 11. This CDR3 is 17 amino acids long. The CDR3 reads CASSKTLTSGRINEQFF. Here the CDR3 DNA reads TGTGCCAGTAGTAAGACACTAACTAGCGGGAGGATAAATGAGCAGTTCTTC.

V is TRBV11-2 and J is TRBJ2-5; the match to TRBD2 covers 11 bases. The assigned J gene may be wrong: the sequence end matches TRBJ2-7 better. From germline, CDR1 is SGHAT and CDR2 FQNNGV. The CDR3 contains 15 residues. This chain's CDR3 is CASSPRLAGGAEQYF. The CDR3 DNA follows: TGTGCCAGCAGCCCCCGGCTAGCGGGAGGTGCCGAGCAGTACTTC.

The chain couples TRBV7-9 to TRBJ1-5; D unclear. The CDR3 sequence is 14 residues long. CDR1 is SEHNR, CDR2 FQNEAQ, per germline (reference sequence). The germline V and J ends were trimmed by 1 base and 7 bases, with 11 bases remaining between them. The CDR3 DNA reads as TGTGCCAGCAGCTTAGAGGCCTCCGGGCAGCCCCAGCATTTT. Amino acid sequence: CASSLEASGQPQHF.

The CDR3 reads CASSLGGRSTDTQYF. In DNA, the CDR3 is TGTGCCAGCAGCCTAGGGGGCAGGTCCACAGATACGCAGTATTTT. The chain carries TRBV7-3 and TRBJ2-3, with TRBD1 matching 7 bases. CDR1 SGHTA and CDR2 FQGTGA come from the germline V gene. This CDR3 has 15 amino acids. V shed 5 bases and J 2 bases; nucleotides not matched to a gene: 7. The whole variable domain, remainder taken from reference TRBV7-3 and TRBJ2-3, is GAGVSQTPSNKVTEKGKYVELRCDPISGHTALYWYRQSLGQGPEFLIYFQGTGAADDSGLPNDRFFAVRPEGSVSTLKIQRTERGDSAVYLCASSLGGRSTDTQYFGPGTRLTVL.

The genes are TRBV30 and TRBJ2-5; D possibly matches TRBD1 or TRBD2 (6 bases each). This CDR3 is 13 amino acids long. The germline gives CDR1 GTSNPN, CDR2 SVGIG (reference sequence). The V and J ends lost 6 bases and 1 base respectively, with 12 bases between them. The CDR3 loop is CACAGHRQETQYF. The CDR3 DNA reads TGTGCCTGTGCGGGACACCGCCAAGAGACCCAGTACTTC.

The chain joins TRBV6-5 to TRBJ1-5; 7 nucleotides align to TRBD1. Germline trimming cut 5 bases from V and 7 bases from J; bases unmatched to any gene: 5. This CDR3 comprises 13 residues. Germline CDR1 MNHEY, CDR2 SVGAGI. CDR3 amino acids: CASSRDSRQPQHF. In nucleotides, the CDR3 is TGTGCCAGCAGTAGGGACAGCCGGCAGCCCCAGCATTTT.

Points on this clone: Other DNA sequences within the sample encode an identical CDR3. This chain joins TRBV19 and TRBJ1-5; 7 nucleotides align to TRBD1. Germline CDR1 LNHDA, CDR2 SQIVND (reference sequence). V lost 4 bases and J lost 5; bases outside the gene matches: 5. The CDR3 runs to 14 residues. DNA for the CDR3: TGTGCCAGTAGTACTGGACAGGTGTATCAGCCCCAGCATTTT. Its protein is CASSTGQVYQPQHF.

In DNA, the CDR3 is TGTGCCAGCAGTACCGCCGCGGCTATCTTCACTGAAGCTTTCTTT. Translation gives CASSTAAAIFTEAFF. J is TRBJ1-1 and V is TRBV27; no definite D call. This CDR3 region has 15 residues. Trimming removed 5 bases at V and 4 bases at J, with 17 bases between. Germline lookup yields CDR1 MNHEY and CDR2 SMNVEV (reference sequence).

The chain carries TRBV5-6 and TRBJ1-5; tentatively, D is TRBD1 (5 bases). Trimming removed 0 bases at V and 6 bases at J, with 13 bases between. CDR1 and CDR2 (germline): SGHDT, YYEEEE. This CDR3 has 15 amino acids. The CDR3 reads CASSLGGGRGQPQHF. The CDR3 DNA is TGTGCCAGCAGCTTGGGCGGGGGGAGAGGTCAGCCCCAGCATTTT.

The chain carries TRBV19 and TRBJ2-1; D remains unclear. This CDR3 contains 16 residues. Germline V lookup: CDR1 LNHDA, CDR2 SQIVND (reference sequence). The V end was cut by 1 base, the J end by 5 bases, with 15 bases between. The CDR3 nucleotides are TGTGCCAGTAGTATAGGAGCTAGTTTGCCACACAATGAGCAGTTCTTC. Translating gives CASSIGASLPHNEQFF.

The chain is built from TRBV6-5 and TRBJ2-1; no reliable D call. CDR3 length equals 15 residues. Trimming removed 0 bases from V and 0 bases from J, with 6 bases in between. Per the germline V gene, CDR1 is MNHEY and CDR2 is SVGAGI. The DNA of the CDR3 is TGTGCCAGCAGTTACTCATCTAGCTCCTACAATGAGCAGTTCTTC. Translating gives CASSYSSSSYNEQFF.

This rearrangement joins TRBV9 to TRBJ2-3; 10 bases align to TRBD2. This CDR3 contains 17 residues. J lost 3 bases, V lost 0 bases, and 7 bases had no gene match. Germline CDR1 SGDLS, CDR2 YYNGEE. The CDR3 reads CASSVAPSGSGTDTQYF. CDR3 bases: TGTGCCAGCAGCGTAGCCCCTAGCGGGAGTGGGACAGATACGCAGTATTTT.

CDR3 sequence: CASSQIGRDTQYF. CDR3 in DNA: TGTGCCAGCAGCCAAATCGGTCGGGATACGCAGTATTTT. This chain uses TRBV14 with TRBJ2-3; D gene unclear. Looked up from germline, CDR1 is SGHDN and CDR2 is FVKESK. Trimming took off 2 bases at V and 6 bases at J, with 9 bases between the two ends. The CDR3 runs to 13 residues.